The 26 T cell receptor beta chains reported below all come from one sample, sequenced in a study of blood T cell repertoires in COVID-19. Only in-frame clones appear in the TCRdb table, and some are missing; sequencing was by immunoSEQ multiplex PCR. The sample has approximately 300,000 clones; 75% to 90% are singletons. The sequenced sample consisted of PBMCs or T cells enriched from blood (not recorded which). The receptor source for this set is a woman in her thirties who had been exposed to COVID-19.

The chain carries TRBV7-9 and TRBJ2-7; 9 positions match TRBD2. V shed 5 bases, J shed 4 bases, and the junction held 12 bases outside the gene matches. Germline loops: CDR1 SEHNR, CDR2 FQNEAQ (reference sequence). The CDR3 sequence is 16 residues long. The CDR3 spells CASSPRLGLASYEQYF. As DNA, the CDR3 is TGTGCCAGCAGCCCGAGACTTGGACTAGCGAGTTACGAGCAGTACTTC.

About this clone: The sample contains more than one DNA sequence encoding this CDR3. The rearrangement joins TRBV28 to TRBJ1-1, with D hard to call. The CDR3 is 14 amino acids. Trimming pared 3 bases from V and 1 base from J, leaving 9 bases between. The germline V gene has CDR1 MDHEN and CDR2 SYDVKM. The CDR3 nucleotides are TGTGCCAGCAGTTTGGAGACGGGGAACACTGAAGCTTTCTTT. Translating it yields CASSLETGNTEAFF.

This clone came up a few times. J is TRBJ1-2 and V is TRBV24-1; a weak D match, TRBD1 (5 bases). The CDR3 has 14 amino acids. The V gene's germline CDR1 is KGHDR and CDR2 SFDVKD. V lost 1 base and J 6 bases, leaving 11 bases between the germline ends. The CDR3 nucleotides are TGTGCCACCAGTGATTTTACGGGGGGGAATGGCTACACCTTC. This encodes CATSDFTGGNGYTF.

Only one count was recorded for this clone. This chain uses TRBV7-9 with TRBJ2-3, with TRBD2 identical over 10 bases. This CDR3 is 17 amino acids long. Germline CDR1 is SEHNR and CDR2 is FQNEAQ (reference sequence). J lost 5 bases, V lost 4 bases, and 12 bases had no gene match. CDR3 sequence reads: CASSSDLTSGAKDTQYF. For the CDR3, the DNA is TGTGCCAGCAGCTCGGACCTTACTAGCGGGGCGAAAGATACGCAGTATTTT. Full variable domain (rest looked up from reference TRBV7-9 and TRBJ2-3): DTGVSQNPRHKITKRGQNVTFRCDPISEHNRLYWYRQTLGQGPEFLTYFQNEAQLEKSRLLSDRFSAERPKGSFSTLEIQRTEQGDSAMYLCASSSDLTSGAKDTQYFGPGTRLTVL.

The chain joins TRBV11-2 to TRBJ1-1, with TRBD1 matching over 9 bases. Germline V gene data show CDR1 as SGHAT and CDR2 as FQNNGV. The CDR3 runs to 17 residues. V trimming: 0 bases; J trimming: 0 bases; junction bases outside the gene matches: 5. The CDR3 is CASSLEGTGFMNTEAFF. Written as DNA, the CDR3 is TGTGCCAGCAGCTTAGAGGGGACAGGGTTCATGAACACTGAAGCTTTCTTT. The full variable domain, rest sourced from reference TRBV11-2 and TRBJ1-1, is EAGVAQSPRYKIIEKRQSVAFWCNPISGHATLYWYQQILGQGPKLLIQFQNNGVVDDSQLPKDRFSAERLKGVDSTLKIQPAKLEDSAVYLCASSLEGTGFMNTEAFFGQGTRLTVV.

The J gene is TRBJ1-6, the V gene TRBV27; the D is unclear. CDR3 length equals 14 residues. CDR1 is MNHEY and CDR2 is SMNVEV in the germline V gene (reference sequence). V lost 2 bases and J 8 bases, leaving 10 bases between the germline ends. The DNA for the CDR3 is TGTGCCAGCAGTTTAACACCTTTGGATTCACCCCTCCACTTT. Translating gives CASSLTPLDSPLHF.

This chain connects TRBV19 to TRBJ1-6, with 9 bases lining up with TRBD1. The CDR3 extends over 16 amino acids. CDR1 is LNHDA, CDR2 SQIVND, per germline (reference sequence). After removal of 2 bases from V and 5 bases from J, the junction contained 4 bases not matched to a gene. CDR3 bases: TGTGCCAGTAGTATAAAGACAGGGGGTCATAATTCACCCCTCCACTTT. Its protein product is CASSIKTGGHNSPLHF.

This chain connects TRBV7-9 to TRBJ2-2; D is ambiguous. The V end was cut by 4 bases, the J end by 5 bases, with 5 bases between. CDR1 is SEHNR, CDR2 FQNEAQ, per germline (reference sequence). This CDR3 is 12 amino acids long. The CDR3 loop reads CASSSKTGELFF. Here the CDR3 DNA reads TGTGCCAGCAGCTCTAAAACCGGGGAGCTGTTTTTT. Together with reference TRBV7-9 and TRBJ2-2, the CDR3 gives the full variable domain: DTGVSQNPRHKITKRGQNVTFRCDPISEHNRLYWYRQTLGQGPEFLTYFQNEAQLEKSRLLSDRFSAERPKGSFSTLEIQRTEQGDSAMYLCASSSKTGELFFGEGSRLTVL.

This chain connects TRBV5-1 to TRBJ1-2, with D possibly TRBD1 on 5 matching bases. CDR3 size: 12 residues. Trimming stripped 5 bases from V and 4 bases from J, with 9 bases between. Germline lookup yields CDR1 SGHRS and CDR2 YFSETQ. In DNA form, the CDR3 reads TGCGCCAGCAGACCCGACAGCTATGGCTACACCTTC. The encoded protein is CASRPDSYGYTF.

As to this clone: The sample holds other DNA sequences that translate to the same CDR3. This chain uses TRBV28 with TRBJ1-2, with D unresolved. The CDR3 loop spans 12 amino acids. V was clipped by 6 bases and J by 2 bases, with 7 bases between them. Germline V gene data show CDR1 as MDHEN and CDR2 as SYDVKM. In DNA form, the CDR3 reads TGTGCCAGCAGAACTGCCAACTATGGCTACACCTTC. Encoded protein: CASRTANYGYTF.

This clone has just a few counts. The genes are TRBV24-1 and TRBJ2-7; a possible D gene is TRBD1 (6 bases). The length of the CDR3 is 16 residues. Germline assignment: CDR1 KGHDR and CDR2 SFDVKD. The V gene lost 4 bases and the J gene lost 3 bases, with 18 bases spanning the gap. The CDR3 DNA reads as TGTGCCACCAGTGACCCCTTTTGGGGGCAAAGCTACGAGCAGTACTTC. It is translated as CATSDPFWGQSYEQYF.

V usage is TRBV10-2 and J usage is TRBJ2-2, with a weak D call TRBD1 (6 bases). Germline V gene sequence: CDR1 WSHSY, CDR2 SAAADI. This CDR3 is 16 amino acids long. CDR3 protein: CASQRGSLTNTGELFF. The CDR3 nucleotides read TGCGCATCACAAAGGGGGAGCCTTACGAACACCGGGGAGCTGTTTTTT.

The chain is built from TRBV2 and TRBJ2-3, with 14 bases fitting TRBD2. The V segment lost 3 bases and the J segment 4 bases; nucleotides outside the gene matches: 3. Germline CDR1 is SNHLY and CDR2 is FYNNEI. CDR3 size: 16 residues. Written as DNA, the CDR3 is TGTGCCAGCAGTGAGTTGACTAGCGGGGGGGCAGATACGCAGTATTTT. Translated, it gives CASSELTSGGADTQYF.

The chain recombines TRBV18 with TRBJ1-4; D remains unclear. The V end lost 2 bases, the J end lost 6 bases, and 13 bases lay between the germline ends. There are 15 residues in the CDR3. Looked up from germline, CDR1 is KGHSH and CDR2 is LQKENI. The CDR3 protein is CASSPEFGRYEKLFF. The CDR3 nucleotides read TGTGCCAGCTCACCAGAGTTTGGTCGGTATGAAAAACTGTTTTTT. Looking up the rest from reference TRBV18 and TRBJ1-4 gives the full variable domain: NAGVMQNPRHLVRRRGQEARLRCSPMKGHSHVYWYRQLPEEGLKFMVYLQKENIIDESGMPKERFSAEFPKEGPSILRIQQVVRGDSAAYFCASSPEFGRYEKLFFGSGTQLSVL.

The CDR3 DNA reads TGTGCCAGCAGTTCCAGGACAGGGGTTAGAGCTTTCTTT. It codes for CASSSRTGVRAFF. This chain links TRBV12-3 or TRBV12-4 with TRBJ1-1; 9 bases are shared with TRBD1. CDR3 length: 13 residues. The trim removed 4 bases at V and 10 bases at J, leaving 7 bases unmatched.

The chain has TRBV4-2 and TRBJ2-3; D gene ambiguous. The CDR3 is 14 residues long. The germline gives CDR1 LGHNA, CDR2 YNFKEQ. Trimming left V 4 bases short and J 0 bases short, with 8 bases between. The chain's CDR3 is CASSLSVSTDTQYF. Here the CDR3 DNA reads TGTGCCAGCAGCCTCAGCGTGAGCACAGATACGCAGTATTTT.

CDR3 sequence: CASSLSGGRTDTQYF. CDR3 DNA sequence: TGTGCCAGCAGTTTATCTGGTGGGAGAACAGATACGCAGTATTTT. This chain links TRBV28 with TRBJ2-3; D may be TRBD2 (5 bases). The germline V and J ends were trimmed by 1 base and 3 bases, with 11 bases remaining between them. The CDR3 totals 15 residues. In germline, CDR1 is MDHEN, CDR2 SYDVKM.

Note on this clone: Other nucleotide sequences in the sample specify the same CDR3. V is TRBV3-1 (or the pseudogene TRBV3-2) and J is TRBJ1-1, with D perhaps TRBD1 (6 bases). The length of the CDR3 is 13 residues. Germline CDR1 and CDR2: LGHDT and YNNKEL (reference sequence). The V end was cut by 3 bases, the J end by 1 base, with 6 bases between. CDR3 region: CASSQGQNTEAFF. The CDR3 nucleotides read TGTGCCAGCAGCCAGGGACAGAACACTGAAGCTTTCTTT.

This clone came up a few times. The chain combines TRBV2 with TRBJ1-5; D remains unclear. Germline CDR1 reads SNHLY; CDR2 reads FYNNEI. Trimming left V 10 bases short and J 7 bases short, with 17 bases between. The CDR3 is 13 residues long. DNA for the CDR3: TGTGCCACCGCACTCGAGGGCCTGCAGCCCCAGCATTTT. It is translated as CATALEGLQPQHF.

This chain uses TRBV19 with TRBJ1-5, with D tentatively TRBD1 (6 bases). Germline V CDR1 and CDR2: LNHDA, SQIVND (reference sequence). This CDR3 is 13 amino acids long. Trimming shortened V by 3 bases and J by 7 bases, and 10 bases separated the two germline ends. The CDR3 bases are TGTGCCAGTAGTATCGGGGGGCAACAGCCCCAGCATTTT. Its translation is CASSIGGQQPQHF.

This sequence joins TRBV7-9 and TRBJ1-4, with D perhaps matching TRBD1 (6 bases). V lost 5 bases and J 8 bases, leaving 15 bases between the germline ends. The CDR3 is made up of 14 amino acids. CDR1 and CDR2 (germline): SEHNR, FQNEAQ (reference sequence). The CDR3 nucleotides are TGTGCCAGCAGCCCGCGGCAAACAGGGGAAAAACTGTTTTTT. Translation gives CASSPRQTGEKLFF.

The genes are TRBV28 and TRBJ2-7; D possibly corresponds to TRBD2 (6 bases). CDR1 is MDHEN, CDR2 SYDVKM, per germline. V was pared by 1 base and J by 4 bases, with 14 bases between. The CDR3 extends over 15 amino acids. The chain's CDR3 is CASSLLSPGTYEQYF. The CDR3 nucleotides read TGTGCCAGCAGTTTATTATCGCCGGGGACTTACGAGCAGTACTTC.

This sequence joins TRBV9 and TRBJ1-1, with TRBD1 as a possible D gene (5 bases). The CDR3 has 14 amino acids. Germline lookup yields CDR1 SGDLS and CDR2 YYNGEE. Trimming left V 6 bases short and J 2 bases short, with 14 bases between. The chain's CDR3 is CASTQGRGNTEAFF. In DNA, the CDR3 is TGTGCCAGCACCCAGGGTCGAGGAAACACTGAAGCTTTCTTT.

V gene TRBV5-1 combines with J gene TRBJ1-2; 8 bases are shared with TRBD1. This CDR3 is built from 15 residues. Unmatched junction bases numbered 12, after V lost 3 bases and J lost 8 bases. Germline V gives CDR1 SGHRS, CDR2 YFSETQ. The CDR3 DNA follows: TGCGCCAGCAGCTCGGGCCTCGGACAGGGCGCGGGCTACACCTTC. Protein sequence: CASSSGLGQGAGYTF.

V gene TRBV9 combines with J gene TRBJ1-2, with D unresolved. The V gene lost 8 bases and the J gene lost 8 bases, with 7 bases spanning the gap. This CDR3 comprises 9 residues. CDR1 and CDR2 (germline): SGDLS, YYNGEE. The CDR3 sequence is CARPGGYTF. The CDR3 nucleotides read TGTGCCAGGCCGGGGGGCTACACCTTC.

The J gene is TRBJ2-3, the V gene TRBV19; a possible D gene is TRBD2 (6 bases). The CDR3 consists of 14 residues. The germline V and J ends were trimmed by 8 bases and 1 base, with 13 bases remaining between them. Germline V CDR1 and CDR2: LNHDA, SQIVND (reference sequence). The CDR3 DNA follows: TGTGCCAGTCGTCCCGGGACTCGCACAGATACGCAGTATTTT. This gives the protein CASRPGTRTDTQYF.